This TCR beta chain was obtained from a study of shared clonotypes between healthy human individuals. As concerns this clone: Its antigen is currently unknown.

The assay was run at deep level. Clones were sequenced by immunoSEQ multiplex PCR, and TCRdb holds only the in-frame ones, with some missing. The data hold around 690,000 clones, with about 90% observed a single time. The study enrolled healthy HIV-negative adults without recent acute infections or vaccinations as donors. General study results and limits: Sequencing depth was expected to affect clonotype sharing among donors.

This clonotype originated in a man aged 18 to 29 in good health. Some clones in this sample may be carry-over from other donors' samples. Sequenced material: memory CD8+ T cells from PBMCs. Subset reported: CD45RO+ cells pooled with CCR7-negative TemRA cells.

The CDR3 region has the DNA TGCGCCAGCAGCCAAGCGGCGACTAGCTCTGGCAATGAGCAGTTCTTC. This translates into CASSQAATSSGNEQFF. The gene calls are TRBV4-1 and TRBJ2-1; 7 bases agree with TRBD2. Looked up from germline, CDR1 is MGHRA and CDR2 is YSYEKL. The CDR3 has 16 amino acids. The junction had 9 bases not matched to a gene; V was cut back by 1 base and J by 6 bases.